The 10 T cell receptor beta chains presented below share a single source sample, sequenced in a study of long-term antiretroviral therapy in people with HIV. At survey level, the immunoSEQ assay was run in its v3.0 version. Assay used: immunoSEQ multiplex PCR; TCRdb lists only in-frame clones, some missing. Of roughly 24,000 clones listed, just under 85% are singletons. Sequencing used unsorted PBMCs, obtained 1.6 years after starting antiretroviral therapy. These TCRs come from a man aged 35 to 55 with HIV.

The V and J genes are TRBV9 and TRBJ2-3; tentatively, D is TRBD2 (6 bases). CDR1 and CDR2 (germline): SGDLS, YYNGEE. The CDR3 loop spans 17 amino acids. V lost 3 bases and J lost 6, with 23 bases in between. The CDR3 spells CASSERGPGALGDTQYF. The DNA of the CDR3 is TGTGCCAGCAGCGAGAGGGGACCGGGAGCACTTGGGGATACGCAGTATTTT.

The CDR3: CASSWSSGTNEKLFF. Here the CDR3 DNA reads TGCGCCAGCAGCTGGTCTTCTGGAACTAATGAAAAACTGTTTTTT. V is TRBV5-1 and J is TRBJ1-4; D not certain. V was cut by 3 bases and J by 1 base, with 10 bases left in between. Germline-derived CDR1 and CDR2 are SGHRS and YFSETQ. The CDR3 covers 15 residues. Looking up the rest from reference TRBV5-1 and TRBJ1-4 gives the full variable domain: KAGVTQTPRYLIKTRGQQVTLSCSPISGHRSVSWYQQTPGQGLQFLFEYFSETQRNKGNFPGRFSGRQFSNSRSEMNVSTLELGDSALYLCASSWSSGTNEKLFFGSGTQLSVL.

The rearrangement uses TRBV27 and TRBJ1-2; D perhaps matches TRBD1 (5 bases). The germline V gene encodes CDR1 MNHEY and CDR2 SMNVEV (reference sequence). Trimming cost V 6 bases and J 4 bases, with 21 bases left between them. This CDR3 is built from 16 residues. This chain's CDR3 is CASSPSGPRGTYGYTF. DNA for the CDR3: TGTGCCAGCAGCCCGTCCGGACCAAGAGGGACCTATGGCTACACCTTC.

V gene TRBV7-8 combines with J gene TRBJ1-5, with a weak D call TRBD1 (6 bases). V was clipped by 3 bases and J by 0 bases, with 12 bases between them. This CDR3 spans 16 amino acids. Germline V CDR1 and CDR2: SGHVS, FQNEAQ. The CDR3 sequence: CASSFGTLYSNQPQHF. CDR3 DNA: TGTGCCAGCAGCTTCGGGACACTTTATAGCAATCAGCCCCAGCATTTT.

The V call is TRBV10-2, the J call TRBJ2-7, with D perhaps matching TRBD1 (5 bases). CDR3 length equals 14 residues. The germline CDR1 and CDR2 sequences are WSHSY and SAAADI. V dropped 3 bases and J dropped 0 bases, with 9 bases sitting between them. The CDR3 region is CASSEGVGSYEQYF. CDR3 DNA: TGCGCCAGCAGTGAAGGGGTAGGCTCCTACGAGCAGTACTTC.

This chain uses TRBV7-9 with TRBJ1-1; tentative D call: TRBD1 (5 bases). With 5 bases removed from V and 0 bases from J, the gap between germline ends came to 19 bases. Germline CDR1 SEHNR, CDR2 FQNEAQ (reference sequence). The CDR3 is 17 residues long. CDR3 sequence: CASSSSRWGSLNTEAFF. The CDR3 region has the DNA TGTGCCAGCAGCAGCTCGAGATGGGGGTCCCTGAACACTGAAGCTTTCTTT. Together with reference TRBV7-9 and TRBJ1-1, the CDR3 gives the full variable domain: DTGVSQNPRHKITKRGQNVTFRCDPISEHNRLYWYRQTLGQGPEFLTYFQNEAQLEKSRLLSDRFSAERPKGSFSTLEIQRTEQGDSAMYLCASSSSRWGSLNTEAFFGQGTRLTVV.

The chain joins TRBV6-5 to TRBJ1-1; D perhaps matches TRBD1 (5 bases). V was pared by 5 bases and J by 0 bases, with 10 bases between. Germline V gene data show CDR1 as MNHEY and CDR2 as SVGAGI. This CDR3 has 14 residues. CDR3 in DNA: TGTGCCAGCAGTCCTGACAGATTGAACACTGAAGCTTTCTTT. Protein: CASSPDRLNTEAFF.

This sequence joins TRBV27 and TRBJ1-2, with a weak D call TRBD1 (6 bases). This CDR3 has 17 residues. Germline loops: CDR1 MNHEY, CDR2 SMNVEV (reference sequence). Trimming took 5 bases from V and 2 from J, leaving 21 bases between them. CDR3 sequence: CASSPRSTGDRNYGYTF. The CDR3 DNA sequence: TGTGCCAGCAGTCCCCGCTCGACAGGAGATAGGAACTATGGCTACACCTTC.

V usage is TRBV6-5 and J usage is TRBJ1-1; D gene unclear. The CDR3 is made up of 16 amino acids. V shed 1 base and J shed 13 bases, with 25 bases lying between them. CDR1 is MNHEY, CDR2 SVGAGI, per germline. CDR3 nucleotide sequence: TGTGCCAGCAGTTACTGGGCAGCATTTTCACCTCCCGATGATTTCTTT. Translation gives CASSYWAAFSPPDDFF.

The V gene is TRBV30, the J gene TRBJ2-2; possibly TRBD1 or TRBD2 for D (5 bases each). Trimming removed 4 bases at V and 6 bases at J, with 12 bases between. This CDR3 is built from 13 residues. The germline V gene has CDR1 GTSNPN and CDR2 SVGIG (reference sequence). CDR3 sequence reads: CAWTPLGAGELFF. The CDR3 DNA follows: TGTGCCTGGACCCCCTTGGGGGCCGGGGAGCTGTTTTTT.